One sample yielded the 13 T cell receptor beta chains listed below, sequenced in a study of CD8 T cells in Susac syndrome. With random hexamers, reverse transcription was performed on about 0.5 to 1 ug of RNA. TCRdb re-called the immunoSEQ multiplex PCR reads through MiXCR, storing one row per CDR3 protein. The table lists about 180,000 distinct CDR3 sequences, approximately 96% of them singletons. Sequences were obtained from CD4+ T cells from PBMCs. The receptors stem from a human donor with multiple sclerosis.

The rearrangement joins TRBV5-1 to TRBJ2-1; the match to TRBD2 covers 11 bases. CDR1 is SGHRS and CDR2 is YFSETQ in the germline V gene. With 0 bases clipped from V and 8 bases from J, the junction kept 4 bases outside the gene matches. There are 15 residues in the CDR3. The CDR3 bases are TGCGCCAGCAGCTTGGAACTAGCGGGGGCGTATGAGCAGTTCTTC. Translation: CASSLELAGAYEQFF. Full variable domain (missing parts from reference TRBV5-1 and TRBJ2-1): KAGVTQTPRYLIKTRGQQVTLSCSPISGHRSVSWYQQTPGQGLQFLFEYFSETQRNKGNFPGRFSGRQFSNSRSEMNVSTLELGDSALYLCASSLELAGAYEQFFGPGTRLTVL.

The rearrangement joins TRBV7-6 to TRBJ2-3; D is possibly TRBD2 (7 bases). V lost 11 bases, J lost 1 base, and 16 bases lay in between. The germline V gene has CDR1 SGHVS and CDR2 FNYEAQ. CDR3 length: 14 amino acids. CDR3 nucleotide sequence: TGTGCCCCCCGGCGGGGGCCGGGCACAGATACGCAGTATTTT. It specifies CAPRRGPGTDTQYF.

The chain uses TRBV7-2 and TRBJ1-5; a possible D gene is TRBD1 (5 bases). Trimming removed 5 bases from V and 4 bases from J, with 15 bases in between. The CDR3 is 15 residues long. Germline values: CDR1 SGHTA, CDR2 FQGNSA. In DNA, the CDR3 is TGTGCCAGCAGCCCCTCGGGGCCAACTAATCAGCCCCAGCATTTT. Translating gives CASSPSGPTNQPQHF.

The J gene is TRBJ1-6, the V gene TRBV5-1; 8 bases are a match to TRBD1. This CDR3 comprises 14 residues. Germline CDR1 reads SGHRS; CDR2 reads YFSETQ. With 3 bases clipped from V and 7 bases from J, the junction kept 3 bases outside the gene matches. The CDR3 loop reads CASSSGQANSPLHF. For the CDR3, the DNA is TGCGCCAGCAGCTCGGGACAGGCAAATTCACCCCTCCACTTT.

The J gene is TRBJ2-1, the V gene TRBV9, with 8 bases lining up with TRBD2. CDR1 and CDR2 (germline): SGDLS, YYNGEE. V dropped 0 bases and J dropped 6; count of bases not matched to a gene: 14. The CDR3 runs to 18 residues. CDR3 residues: CASSVAPSGLGAANEQFF. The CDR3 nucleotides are TGTGCCAGCAGCGTAGCCCCATCGGGACTAGGGGCCGCCAATGAGCAGTTCTTC.

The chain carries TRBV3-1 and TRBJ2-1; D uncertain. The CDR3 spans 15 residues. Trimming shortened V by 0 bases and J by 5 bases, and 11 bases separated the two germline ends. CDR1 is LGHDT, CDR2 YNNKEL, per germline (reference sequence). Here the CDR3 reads CASSQDLGRNNEQFF. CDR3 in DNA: TGTGCCAGCAGCCAAGATCTTGGGCGGAACAATGAGCAGTTCTTC.

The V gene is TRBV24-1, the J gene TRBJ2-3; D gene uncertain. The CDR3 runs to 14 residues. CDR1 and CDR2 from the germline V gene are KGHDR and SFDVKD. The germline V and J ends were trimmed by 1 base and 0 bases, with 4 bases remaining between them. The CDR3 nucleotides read TGTGCCACCAGTGATTTTGGGAGCACAGATACGCAGTATTTT. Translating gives CATSDFGSTDTQYF.

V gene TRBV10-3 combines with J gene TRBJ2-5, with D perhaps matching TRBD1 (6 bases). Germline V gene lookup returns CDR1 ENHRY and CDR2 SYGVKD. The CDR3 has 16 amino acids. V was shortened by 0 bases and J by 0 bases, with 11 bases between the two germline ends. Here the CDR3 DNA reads TGTGCCATCAGTGAGTCGAGGGGGTACAACCAAGAGACCCAGTACTTC. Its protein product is CAISESRGYNQETQYF.

The CDR3 is CASSVGAGRATYEQYF. CDR3 DNA: TGTGCCAGCAGCGTAGGAGCGGGCAGGGCGACCTACGAGCAGTACTTC. The chain combines TRBV9 with TRBJ2-7; D possibly corresponds to TRBD2 (6 bases). The CDR3 has 16 residues. CDR1 is SGDLS, CDR2 YYNGEE, per germline. The ends were cut back, 0 bases at V and 2 bases at J, with 15 bases in the middle.

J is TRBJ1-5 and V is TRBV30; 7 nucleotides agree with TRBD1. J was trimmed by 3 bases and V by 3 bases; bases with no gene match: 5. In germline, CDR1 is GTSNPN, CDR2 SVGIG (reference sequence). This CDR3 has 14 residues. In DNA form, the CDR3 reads TGTGCCTGGAGCGAGGGACAGTACAATCAGCCCCAGCATTTT. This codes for CAWSEGQYNQPQHF.

The CDR3 sequence: CATRAAGYTF. The CDR3 region has the DNA TGTGCCACCCGGGCGGCTGGCTACACCTTC. The J gene is TRBJ1-2, the V gene TRBV6-5; D unclear. Trimming cost V 10 bases and J 7 bases, with 10 bases left between them. The CDR3 consists of 10 residues. CDR1 and CDR2 from the germline V gene are MNHEY and SVGAGI.

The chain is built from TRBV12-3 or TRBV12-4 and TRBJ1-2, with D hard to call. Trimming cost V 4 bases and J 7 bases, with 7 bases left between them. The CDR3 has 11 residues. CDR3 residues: CASSSWAGYTF. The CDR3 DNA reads TGTGCCAGCAGTTCCTGGGCTGGCTACACCTTC.

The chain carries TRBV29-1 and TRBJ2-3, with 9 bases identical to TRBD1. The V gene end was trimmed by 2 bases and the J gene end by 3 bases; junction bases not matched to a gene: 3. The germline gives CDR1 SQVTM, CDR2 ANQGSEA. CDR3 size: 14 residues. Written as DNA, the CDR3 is TGCAGCGTTGAACGGGACAGGGATACAGATACGCAGTATTTT. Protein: CSVERDRDTDTQYF.